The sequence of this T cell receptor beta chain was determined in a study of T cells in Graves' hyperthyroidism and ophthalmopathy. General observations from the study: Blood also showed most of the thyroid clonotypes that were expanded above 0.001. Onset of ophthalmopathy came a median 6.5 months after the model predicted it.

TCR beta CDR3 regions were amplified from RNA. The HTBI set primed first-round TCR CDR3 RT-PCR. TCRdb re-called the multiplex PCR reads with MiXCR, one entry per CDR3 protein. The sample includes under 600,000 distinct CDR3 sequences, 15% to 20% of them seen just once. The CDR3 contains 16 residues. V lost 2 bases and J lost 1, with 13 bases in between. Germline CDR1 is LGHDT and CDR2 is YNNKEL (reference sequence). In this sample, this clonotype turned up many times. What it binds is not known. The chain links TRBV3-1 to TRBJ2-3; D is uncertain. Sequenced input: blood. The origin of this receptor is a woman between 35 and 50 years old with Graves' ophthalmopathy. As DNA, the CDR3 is TGTGCCAGCAGCCAATTGCGGTACCACGGCACAGATACGCAGTATTTT. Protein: CASSQLRYHGTDTQYF.